Presented here are 5 T cell receptor beta chains from one specimen sequenced in a study of shared clonotypes between healthy human individuals (dated by TCRdb to 2019 to 2021). Receptors were amplified or captured by the immunoSEQ multiplex PCR assay. The clones in this table, taken by TCRdb from immuneACCESS, are in-frame only. Not every clone is retained; where verified, under half of the shortfall comes from an unresolved V gene, and the cause of the rest is unknown. For this sample there are about 2,200,000 clones; about 93% appear just once. The biggest ten clones account for under 2% of the sample. CD8 naive samples consisted of CD45RO-negative cells that were positively selected for CCR7, yielding a CD45RA+CCR7+ population without TemRA cells. The sequenced sample consisted of naive CD8+ T cells from PBMCs. Sample cell subset or site, as interpreted from the label and publication: CD45RA+CCR7+. The source is a man younger than 35 in good health. Some clones in this sample may be carry-over from other donors' samples.

The chain recombines TRBV9 with TRBJ2-7; 10 nucleotides agree with TRBD1. The CDR3 loop spans 15 amino acids. In germline, CDR1 is SGDLS, CDR2 YYNGEE. V shed 3 bases and J 6 bases; nucleotides not matched to a gene: 9. For the CDR3, the DNA is TGTGCCAGCAGCGATACCGGGACAGGGGTTCGCGAGCAGTACTTC. This encodes CASSDTGTGVREQYF.

V is TRBV6-1 and J is TRBJ2-3; D uncertain. Germline V gene data show CDR1 as MNHNS and CDR2 as SASEGT. The V and J ends lost 10 bases and 0 bases respectively, with 17 bases between them. The CDR3 contains 15 residues. The CDR3 region is CATLPRWISTDTQYF. In nucleotides, the CDR3 is TGTGCCACCCTGCCTCGGTGGATTAGCACAGATACGCAGTATTTT.

The rearrangement links TRBV7-9 to TRBJ1-5; D remains ambiguous. Trimming took off 1 base at V and 3 bases at J, with 7 bases between the two ends. CDR1 is SEHNR and CDR2 is FQNEAQ in the germline V gene (reference sequence). This CDR3 region has 14 residues. CDR3 sequence reads: CASSLGEVNQPQHF. The DNA of the CDR3 is TGTGCCAGCAGCTTAGGGGAGGTCAATCAGCCCCAGCATTTT.

The V call is TRBV5-8, the J call TRBJ2-5; 7 bases are shared with TRBD1. The CDR3 spans 15 residues. The trim removed 7 bases at V and 6 bases at J, leaving 15 bases unmatched. Germline V gene sequence: CDR1 SGHTS, CDR2 YDEGEE. CDR3 nucleotides: TGTGCCAGCGGATACAGGGGCCCCGAAACTCAGACCCAGTACTTC. Translation gives CASGYRGPETQTQYF. Combining the CDR3 with reference TRBV5-8 and TRBJ2-5 gives the whole variable domain EAGVTQSPTHLIKTRGQQATLRCSPISGHTSVYWYQQALGLGLQFLLWYDEGEERNRGNFPPRFSGRQFPNYSSELNVNALELEDSALYLCASGYRGPETQTQYFGPGTRLLVL.

J is TRBJ2-1 and V is TRBV10-2; D is unresolved. The CDR3 covers 13 residues. V gave up 6 bases and J gave up 5 bases, with 11 bases separating them. Per germline, CDR1 WSHSY and CDR2 SAAADI. The CDR3 sequence is CASRSQGDNEQFF. The CDR3 nucleotides read TGCGCCAGCAGATCTCAAGGAGACAATGAGCAGTTCTTC.